One sample yielded the 7 T cell receptor beta chains listed below, sequenced in a study of blood T cell repertoires in COVID-19. Sequencing used immunoSEQ multiplex PCR; TCRdb keeps in-frame clones, though not all of them. The table includes about 270,000 clones, 89% detected once. The sequencing sample was made of PBMCs or T cells enriched from blood (not recorded which). These receptors originate from a woman aged 55-69 years who had recovered from COVID-19.

The chain couples TRBV4-1 to TRBJ1-2; 10 bases map to TRBD1. The CDR3 consists of 16 residues. The germline gives CDR1 MGHRA, CDR2 YSYEKL. V was pared by 6 bases and J by 3 bases, with 10 bases of the junction left unmatched. The chain's CDR3 is CASSPQTGGFDYGYTF. CDR3 nucleotide sequence: TGCGCCAGCAGTCCCCAGACAGGGGGCTTTGACTATGGCTACACCTTC.

This chain connects TRBV29-1 to TRBJ2-2; TRBD2 matches 12 bases. This CDR3 region has 15 residues. Germline CDR1 and CDR2: SQVTM and ANQGSEA. With 4 bases clipped from V and 5 bases from J, the junction kept 5 bases outside the gene matches. In DNA form, the CDR3 reads TGCAGCGTTGTTGGTCTAGCGGGAGGGACCGGGGAGCTGTTTTTT. Translating it yields CSVVGLAGGTGELFF.

The chain is built from TRBV28 and TRBJ2-5, with D maybe TRBD2 (5 bases). This CDR3 is built from 13 residues. Germline CDR1 is MDHEN and CDR2 is SYDVKM. V was clipped by 7 bases and J by 5 bases, with 14 bases between them. As DNA, the CDR3 is TGTGCCAGCACCCTTTCCCCGGGGGAGACCCAGTACTTC. It is translated as CASTLSPGETQYF.

The J gene is TRBJ2-1, the V gene TRBV7-3, with a possible D match to TRBD1 (5 bases). The CDR3 consists of 15 residues. The V and J ends lost 4 bases and 5 bases respectively, with 15 bases between them. From germline, CDR1 is SGHTA and CDR2 FQGTGA. The CDR3 bases are TGTGCCAGCAGCTCCCCAGGGTTGAGGAACAATGAGCAGTTCTTC. Protein: CASSSPGLRNNEQFF.

V gene TRBV7-9 combines with J gene TRBJ1-6; 9 positions agree with TRBD1. CDR1 and CDR2 (germline): SEHNR, FQNEAQ (reference sequence). This CDR3 contains 17 residues. Trimming removed 4 bases from V and 9 bases from J; junction bases left unmatched: 13. CDR3 coding DNA: TGTGCCAGCAGCTCAATACCCGGGGACAGGGTCAGTTCACCCCTCCACTTT. Translating gives CASSSIPGDRVSSPLHF.

This clone was seen just once. The chain recombines TRBV9 with TRBJ2-1; 11 nucleotides line up with TRBD2. The germline CDR1 and CDR2 sequences are SGDLS and YYNGEE. The CDR3 sequence is 19 residues long. The junction had 16 bases not matched to a gene; V was cut back by 4 bases and J by 4 bases. The chain's CDR3 is CASSTRSGRGLAVYNEQFF. DNA for the CDR3: TGTGCCAGCAGCACCCGTTCCGGGAGGGGACTAGCGGTATACAATGAGCAGTTCTTC.

The genes are TRBV2 and TRBJ2-7, with TRBD1 matching over 8 bases. CDR3 length: 13 amino acids. V shed 5 bases and J 6 bases; nucleotides not matched to a gene: 6. CDR1 is SNHLY, CDR2 FYNNEI, per germline. The CDR3 region has the DNA TGTGCCAGCAGTACGAGACAGGGGATCGAGCAGTACTTC. The encoded protein is CASSTRQGIEQYF.